This T cell receptor (beta chain) was identified during a study of shared clonotypes between healthy human individuals (TCRdb year 2020). Context from the whole study: The cohort included three men and a couple of women between 18 and 49 years of age. To estimate repertoire size and how much clonotype sharing occurs between individuals, the study deeply sequenced the blood TCR repertoires of roughly 5 healthy adults. To increase sequencing depth and limit assay-specific biases, different laboratories used diverse techniques to prepare libraries and sequence TCR repertoires. Each donor's leukapheresis produced roughly between about 0.9 and 9.5 billion PBMCs. For each donor, three plates each were used for CD4 naive and CD4 memory, two plates were used for CD8 naive, and one plate was used for CD8 memory. General conclusions and limits of the study: Naive subsets generally had larger estimated clonotype richness than memory subsets did. Pairwise subsampling indicated that sequencing depth was expected to affect the degree of clonotype sharing among donors. Only blood was sampled, and tissue TCR repertoires likely differ from those in blood. Clonotypes shared by all four sorted-subset donors showed higher generation probabilities than non-shared clonotypes. The small number of donors limited the genetic and exposure-history diversity represented. Incomplete sequencing was indicated by rarefaction of sorted-subset datasets, despite the large sequencing depth. When a handful of donors were compared, the shared fraction of clonotypes was about 5.4% for naive CD4, roughly 3.4% for naive CD8, 2% to 2.5% for memory CD4, and around 0.4% for memory CD8.

Concerning this clone itself: Its cognate antigen has yet to be identified. No much larger clone is present one base from it, and per-base qualities are unavailable.

The donors were healthy, HIV-negative adults with no recently reported acute infections or vaccinations. Every donor was a Caucasian adult residing in Nashville, Tennessee, USA. CD4+ T cells were enriched through magnetic negative selection, after which naive cells were positively selected on CD45RA and the remaining negative fraction served as the memory subset. Blood was collected by leukapheresis, and PBMCs were isolated by Ficoll-Histopaque density gradient centrifugation and then cryopreserved in liquid nitrogen vapor phase. Analytical flow cytometry was used to check the purity and quantity of every magnetically sorted T cell population. Genomic DNA was isolated from each sorted fraction and quantified by UV absorbance on a Nanodrop 2000c. CDR3 length: 14 amino acids, cysteine to phenylalanine. Of all the DNA, just the CDR3 is kept, 42 bases in frame from base 1. The germline V gene sets CDR1 to SGHNT and CDR2 to YENEEA. V loses 1 base, J loses 7 bases, and the germline ends lie 13 bases apart.

TCR CDR3 regions were amplified from genomic DNA by multiplex PCR using the deep immunoSEQ assay. Extracted genomic DNA from each cell subset was distributed evenly across all wells of several immunoSEQ 96-well plates, and each plate was treated as a replicate. For sorted subsets, roughly 200 ng of genomic DNA, equivalent to around 31,000 T cell genomes, went into each replicate PCR. Purified libraries were quantified with a Qubit 3.0 fluorometer, sized on a Bioanalyzer 2100, and re-quantified with the KAPA Library Quantification kit. Every immunoSEQ 96-well plate was sequenced on a separate single-read 150-cycle Illumina NextSeq 550 flow cell. Regarding the original processing steps: Because the immunoSEQ output held only junctional sequences and lacked quality scores, the filtering could not match the filtering applied to full-length reads. To assign V/J genes and CDR3, sequences were annotated using PyIR, a Python wrapper for IgBLAST v1.9, with IMGT germline references. Reads were removed for weak V/J assignments (E-value above 1e-6), missing CDR3, stop codons, out-of-frame junctions, or ambiguous translated residues. V3J clonotypes were defined by identical inferred V gene, J gene, and CDR3 amino acid sequence. Percentage overlap between repertoires was computed as shared unique clonotypes divided by the size of the smaller repertoire. Repertoire richness was assessed with RTK rarefaction, the Chao1 estimator, and Recon v2.1 estimates of unobserved clonotypes. Generation probabilities for all TCRbeta clonotypes obtained by the gDNA method from several donors were computed using OLGA. TCRdb carries this immuneACCESS record with in-frame sequences only. Its versions omit some clonotypes, under half of them owing to an unresolved V gene in the studies checked, with the rest unexplained. The V and J calls and clone size were taken over from that table, and D and trimming were inferred from the DNA. The sample table holds 950,000 to 1,200,000 clones, of which around three quarters were seen once. Roughly 0.82% of the sample belongs to the ten largest clones.

The chain uses TRBV11-3 and TRBJ1-1; a weak D assignment points to TRBD1 (5 bases agree). The clonotype was recovered from a man aged 18 to 30 in good health. Some clones in this sample may be carry-over from other donors' samples. Sequencing was performed on memory CD4+ T cells from PBMCs. In light of the paper, this sample's cell subset or site label describes: CD45RA-negative fraction. The sequenced DNA: TGTGCCAGCAGCTTAGGAGGGACCGGGGGTGAAGCTTTCTTT. It is translated as CASSLGGTGGEAFF.